These T cell receptor beta chains were read from a single sample in a study of blood T cell repertoires in COVID-19. Some clones are missing from TCRdb's copy, which holds only in-frame ones; the method was immunoSEQ multiplex PCR. The table has tens of thousands of clones, over 75% seen once. The sample was peripheral blood. All receptors come from an elderly woman with acute or convalescent COVID-19. Each CDR3 is given with its conserved first and last residue. Clone size is shown for a subset of rows, as once, few, many or a class of expanded clone.

j_call clone_size v_call cdr3_aa
TRBJ2-3 . TRBV7-8 CASSLLAGVTPSTDTQYF
TRBJ1-1 . TRBV3-1/TRBV3-2 CASSDRPNTEAFF
TRBJ2-5 . TRBV19 CASSPTASQETQYF
TRBJ1-5 . TRBV19 CASTLSAGRFNQPQHF
TRBJ2-7 . TRBV12-3/TRBV12-4 CASRPGTLYEQYF
TRBJ1-2 . TRBV7-2 CASSFDRGSYGYTF
TRBJ1-2 . TRBV9 CASSALPGRESYTF
TRBJ2-5 . TRBV4-2 CASSPRGDGTQYF
TRBJ1-3 . TRBV4-2 CASSQDRGRPSSGNTIYF
TRBJ1-3 . TRBV9 CASSVLGARGGNTIYF
TRBJ2-3 . TRBV4-1 CASSQDYTASGRAVRDTQYF
TRBJ2-3 . TRBV6-2/TRBV6-3 CASSYGAGSTDTQYF
TRBJ1-4 . TRBV7-9 CASSLSWGLEKLFF
TRBJ2-7 . TRBV6-6 CASSKRVSSYEQYF
TRBJ1-4 . TRBV18 CASSPATTLRGEKLFF
TRBJ1-4 . TRBV9 CASSVGPGGGSEKLFF
TRBJ2-7 . TRBV7-8 CASSLRDSSYEQYF
TRBJ2-1 once TRBV18 CASSPASSGSYNEQFF
TRBJ1-2 . TRBV6-5 CASSYSPQGHYGYTF
TRBJ2-3 . TRBV9 CASSDSGSGDTQYF
TRBJ2-6 . TRBV14 CASSQTGTGAWTGANVLTF
TRBJ2-3 . TRBV3-1/TRBV3-2 CASSQASAGDTQYF